A selection of T cell receptor beta chains follows, all from one sample in a study of breast tumors, draining lymph nodes, adjacent tissues. TCRdb re-derived calls from the multiplex PCR reads in MiXCR, one entry per CDR3 protein. There are around 230,000 distinct CDR3 sequences in the sample; under 40% occur only once, and about 3.9% lies in the top ten. Material: axillary lymph node tissue. The origin of the receptors is a female donor with breast cancer. Some clones in this sample may be carry-over from other donors' samples. Each CDR3 is given with its conserved first and last residue. D genes are given only for firm matches. A clone size is listed for some rows: how often the clone was seen (once, few, many), or a class if it is expanded.

TRBV6-5,few,TRBJ2-1,-,TGTGCCAGCAGCGACCAACCTCGGGCCACCCAGTTCTTC,CASSDQPRATQFF
TRBV11-2,many,TRBJ2-7,-,TGTGCCAGCAGCTACAGGAGCTCCTACGAGCAGTACTTC,CASSYRSSYEQYF
TRBV9,many,TRBJ2-3,-,TGTGCCAGCAGCCCCTTAGCGGAGGCCAGATATACGCAGTATTTT,CASSPLAEARYTQYF
TRBV6-1,-,TRBJ2-7,TRBD2,TGTACCAGCAGTGTAGCGGGATATGAGCAGTACTTC,CTSSVAGYEQYF
TRBV12-3/TRBV12-4,many,TRBJ2-5,-,TGTGCCAGCAGGAGCCAAGAGACCCAGTACTTC,CASRSQETQYF
TRBV7-9,-,TRBJ2-2,-,TGTGCCAGCAGCTTAGTAGGGGAGCTGTTTTTT,CASSLVGELFF
TRBV18,-,TRBJ2-3,TRBD2,TGTGCCAGCTCACCACCAAGGACTAGCGGGAGGGCCTTCACAGATACGCAGTATTTT,CASSPPRTSGRAFTDTQYF
TRBV20-1,many,TRBJ2-1,TRBD2,TGCAGTGCTAGAGATCGGTTTAGCGGGGGACCCCAGTGGGAGTTCTTC,CSARDRFSGGPQWEFF
TRBV13,-,TRBJ1-4,-,TGTGCCAGCAGCTTCCGGGGCAGGGGTTTTTTTGCAACTAATGAAAAACTGTTTTTT,CASSFRGRGFFATNEKLFF
TRBV10-3,many,TRBJ2-7,TRBD2,TGTGCCATCGGAGCGAGGACTAGCGGGAGCGACGAGCAGTACTTC,CAIGARTSGSDEQYF
TRBV28,few,TRBJ2-1,TRBD2,TGTGCCAGCAGTTTATGGGCGGGAGGGAACAATGAGCAGTTCTTC,CASSLWAGGNNEQFF
TRBV3-1,few,TRBJ2-1,-,TGTGCCAGCAGCCAACTGGGATATTACAATGAGCAGTTCTTC,CASSQLGYYNEQFF
TRBV11-2,many,TRBJ2-5,-,TGTGCCAGCAGCTCCCGAATTGGACCGGGCGGGGAGACCCAGTACTTC,CASSSRIGPGGETQYF
TRBV5-4,few,TRBJ2-5,TRBD1,TGTGCCAGCAGCGAATCAGGGGGCCTCGGGGAGACCCAGTACTTC,CASSESGGLGETQYF
TRBV19,many,TRBJ2-7,TRBD2,TGTGCCAGTAGTATAGGTGGGACTAGCGGTCGCTACGAGCAGTACTTC,CASSIGGTSGRYEQYF
TRBV7-8,once,TRBJ1-1,TRBD1,TGTGCCAGCAGCTTTAACCGGGACAGCTTAAACACTGAAGCTTTCTTT,CASSFNRDSLNTEAFF
TRBV7-2,many,TRBJ1-5,-,TGTGCCAGCAGCTTAGCGACTTTCCCTCGGCAGCCCCAGCATTTT,CASSLATFPRQPQHF
TRBV20-1,-,TRBJ2-7,TRBD1,TGCAGTGCTAGACTGGACAGGGGCGCGAACACCGGGACAGGGGACTACGAGCAGTACTTC,CSARLDRGANTGTGDYEQYF
TRBV19,-,TRBJ2-2,-,TGTGCCAGTAGCCGGATCTCCGACACCGGGGAGCTGTTTTTT,CASSRISDTGELFF
TRBV5-1,-,TRBJ2-5,TRBD2,TGCGCCAGCAGCTCGGGGGGGTCCGGCGAGACCCAGTACTTC,CASSSGGSGETQYF
TRBV5-1,many,TRBJ2-7,-,TGCGCCAGCAGCACCGACAGGAACCCTTACGAGCAGTACTTC,CASSTDRNPYEQYF
TRBV11-3,many,TRBJ2-1,TRBD2,TGTGCCAGCAGCGTGGGACTAGCGAATGAGCAGTTCTTC,CASSVGLANEQFF
TRBV12-3/TRBV12-4,many,TRBJ2-1,TRBD2,TGTGCCAGCAGTTCGGGGGGAGGAGGAGAGCAGTTCTTC,CASSSGGGGEQFF
TRBV30,many,TRBJ2-1,-,TGTGCCTGGAGCCTCGGGCTAGAGCAGTTCTTC,CAWSLGLEQFF
TRBV28,-,TRBJ1-2,-,TGTGCCAGCCGGGGGGCAGATGACTATGGCTACACCTTC,CASRGADDYGYTF
TRBV9,-,TRBJ1-6,TRBD1,TGTGCCAGCAGCTCAAGGACAGGGGGCGGACATTCACCCCTCCACTTT,CASSSRTGGGHSPLHF
TRBV4-3,many,TRBJ1-2,-,TGCGCCAGCAGCCAAGATTCCGTCCGGGGGGCGTATGGCTACACCTTC,CASSQDSVRGAYGYTF
TRBV19,many,TRBJ2-1,-,TGTGCCAGTAGTATGGCGGCTAGCTCCTACAATGAGCAGTTCTTC,CASSMAASSYNEQFF
TRBV5-1,many,TRBJ1-4,TRBD1,TGCGCCAGCAGCCAAATGGGGACAGGGGGTGAAAAACTGTTTTTT,CASSQMGTGGEKLFF
TRBV9,many,TRBJ1-6,-,TGTGCCAGCAGCGCCCGGGACTCCAGCTCCTATAATTCACCCCTCCACTTT,CASSARDSSSYNSPLHF
TRBV19,-,TRBJ2-1,TRBD2,TGTGCCAGTAGTGTAACTAGCGGGAGGAATGAGCAGTTCTTC,CASSVTSGRNEQFF
TRBV29-1,many,TRBJ2-7,-,TGCAGCGTCGGGAGGGGGCTCTCCTACGAGCAGTACTTC,CSVGRGLSYEQYF
TRBV7-3,-,TRBJ2-7,-,TGTGCCAGCAGCTTATTCACCTACGAGCAGTACTTC,CASSLFTYEQYF
TRBV5-1,many,TRBJ2-7,TRBD1,TGCGCCAGCAGCTTAAGCGCCGGGACAGGTCATCACTACGAGCAGTACTTC,CASSLSAGTGHHYEQYF
TRBV13,many,TRBJ2-1,-,TGTGCCAGCAGCTCGTCGAGCTCCTACAATGAGCAGTTCTTC,CASSSSSSYNEQFF
TRBV6-1,-,TRBJ1-6,-,TGTGCCAGCAGGGCAAACAGGGAAATGAATTCACCCCTCCACTTT,CASRANREMNSPLHF
TRBV6-6,many,TRBJ2-2,-,TGTGCCAGCAGTTACTCGACGGATACGAACACCGGGGAGCTGTTTTTT,CASSYSTDTNTGELFF
TRBV4-1,-,TRBJ2-3,-,TGCGCCAGCAGCCCCCAATTCGCTAGCACAGATACGCAGTATTTT,CASSPQFASTDTQYF
TRBV20-1,-,TRBJ2-5,TRBD1,TGCAGTGCTCCCCGGACAGGGGGCTCGCCGAAGACCCAGTACTTC,CSAPRTGGSPKTQYF